This T cell receptor beta chain was found in a study of T cell repertoires in cytomegalovirus infection. Overall study: Indications of both CMV infection and matching HLA type were provided by public TCR beta signatures.

In the case of this clonotype: Its antigen is not identified.

The V end was cut by 7 bases, the J end by 1 base, with 19 bases between. The CDR3 runs to 16 residues. Germline lookup yields CDR1 SEHNR and CDR2 FQNEAQ (reference sequence). MiXCR, run by TCRdb on the reads, gives a single entry per CDR3 protein. The sample carries some 940,000 distinct CDR3 sequences, 31% recorded once. The chain joins TRBV7-9 to TRBJ1-2, with D tentatively TRBD1 (5 bases). The source was cultured CD8+ T cells from PBMCs, collected from culture after CMV antigen stimulation. This TCR derives from a human donor in good health (CMV status not recorded). Some clones in this sample may be carry-over from other donors' samples. CDR3 sequence reads: CASTYLPGPFNYGYTF. CDR3 nucleotide sequence: TGTGCCAGCACTTACCTCCCAGGGCCTTTTAACTATGGCTACACCTTC.